The rows below give T cell receptor beta chains drawn from one sample of a study of T cells of healthy individuals. TCRdb fed the 5' RACE reads into MiXCR, producing one record per CDR3 protein. Here the sample spans around 98,000 distinct CDR3 sequences, 17% being singletons. These receptors all come from a human donor in good health. Both conserved end residues are part of each CDR3. Each record gives: CDR3 protein, D gene, V gene, J gene, CDR3 length, clone size. D genes are given only for firm matches. A clone size is listed for some rows: how often the clone was seen (once, few, many), or a class if it is expanded.

cdr3_aa: CASSPGRLISGNTIYF; d_call: .; v_call: TRBV7-2; j_call: TRBJ1-3; cdr3_length: 16; clone_size: many
cdr3_aa: CASSLVRDRRLDEQFF; d_call: TRBD1; v_call: TRBV7-9; j_call: TRBJ2-1; cdr3_length: 16; clone_size: few
cdr3_aa: CASSPDRGTNEKLFF; d_call: TRBD1; v_call: TRBV4-3; j_call: TRBJ1-4; cdr3_length: 15; clone_size: many
cdr3_aa: CSVELGRGQYF; d_call: .; v_call: TRBV29-1; j_call: TRBJ2-7; cdr3_length: 11; clone_size: .
cdr3_aa: CARGQGRLYGYTF; d_call: TRBD1; v_call: TRBV27; j_call: TRBJ1-2; cdr3_length: 13; clone_size: many
cdr3_aa: CASSKPRWGTYEQYF; d_call: .; v_call: TRBV28; j_call: TRBJ2-7; cdr3_length: 15; clone_size: .
cdr3_aa: CASSGGMGEKLFF; d_call: .; v_call: TRBV7-2; j_call: TRBJ1-4; cdr3_length: 13; clone_size: .
cdr3_aa: CASSFTPGHEGYTF; d_call: .; v_call: TRBV7-2; j_call: TRBJ1-2; cdr3_length: 14; clone_size: .
cdr3_aa: CASSSLNFGTDTQYF; d_call: .; v_call: TRBV5-1; j_call: TRBJ2-3; cdr3_length: 15; clone_size: .
cdr3_aa: CASSYDGSYEQYF; d_call: .; v_call: TRBV5-1; j_call: TRBJ2-7; cdr3_length: 13; clone_size: few
cdr3_aa: CASSATPSYEQYF; d_call: .; v_call: TRBV19; j_call: TRBJ2-7; cdr3_length: 13; clone_size: .
cdr3_aa: CASSQGSGSTSSYEQYF; d_call: .; v_call: TRBV3-1; j_call: TRBJ2-7; cdr3_length: 17; clone_size: few
cdr3_aa: CASSRVTQGSNYGYTF; d_call: TRBD1; v_call: TRBV18; j_call: TRBJ1-2; cdr3_length: 16; clone_size: few
cdr3_aa: CASTNRQGDGYTF; d_call: TRBD1; v_call: TRBV19; j_call: TRBJ1-2; cdr3_length: 13; clone_size: few
cdr3_aa: CSARGGTGVSYEQYF; d_call: TRBD1; v_call: TRBV20-1; j_call: TRBJ2-7; cdr3_length: 15; clone_size: .
cdr3_aa: CASGARSNEKLFF; d_call: .; v_call: TRBV2; j_call: TRBJ1-4; cdr3_length: 13; clone_size: .
cdr3_aa: CASSLVLAGGYEQYF; d_call: TRBD2; v_call: TRBV5-1; j_call: TRBJ2-7; cdr3_length: 15; clone_size: few
cdr3_aa: CASSQDGRGGNSPLHF; d_call: .; v_call: TRBV4-3; j_call: TRBJ1-6; cdr3_length: 16; clone_size: .
cdr3_aa: CASSPGGTGELFF; d_call: .; v_call: TRBV4-3; j_call: TRBJ2-2; cdr3_length: 13; clone_size: many
cdr3_aa: CATSSLQGSTDTQYF; d_call: .; v_call: TRBV15; j_call: TRBJ2-3; cdr3_length: 15; clone_size: few
cdr3_aa: CASSITSGSYEQYF; d_call: TRBD2; v_call: TRBV7-2; j_call: TRBJ2-7; cdr3_length: 14; clone_size: few
cdr3_aa: CASETGDSPLHF; d_call: TRBD1; v_call: TRBV2; j_call: TRBJ1-6; cdr3_length: 12; clone_size: few
cdr3_aa: CATSSLAGGIEFF; d_call: TRBD2; v_call: TRBV15; j_call: TRBJ2-1; cdr3_length: 13; clone_size: few
cdr3_aa: CSVVGLQETQYF; d_call: .; v_call: TRBV29-1; j_call: TRBJ2-5; cdr3_length: 12; clone_size: few
cdr3_aa: CASTRSSYEQYF; d_call: .; v_call: TRBV6-2/TRBV6-3; j_call: TRBJ2-7; cdr3_length: 12; clone_size: .
cdr3_aa: CASSYSTSTSGSYEQYF; d_call: TRBD2; v_call: TRBV6-5; j_call: TRBJ2-7; cdr3_length: 17; clone_size: few
cdr3_aa: CASSQDSGGAGELFF; d_call: TRBD2; v_call: TRBV4-2; j_call: TRBJ2-2; cdr3_length: 15; clone_size: .
cdr3_aa: CASSTGMEQPQHF; d_call: .; v_call: TRBV12-3/TRBV12-4; j_call: TRBJ1-5; cdr3_length: 13; clone_size: .
cdr3_aa: CSASLGNTIYF; d_call: .; v_call: TRBV29-1; j_call: TRBJ1-3; cdr3_length: 11; clone_size: many
cdr3_aa: CASSQVLGNGQPQHF; d_call: .; v_call: TRBV4-3; j_call: TRBJ1-5; cdr3_length: 15; clone_size: many
cdr3_aa: CASSYSQRTVADTQYF; d_call: .; v_call: TRBV6-5; j_call: TRBJ2-3; cdr3_length: 16; clone_size: many
cdr3_aa: CASSEYDLTDTQYF; d_call: .; v_call: TRBV25-1; j_call: TRBJ2-3; cdr3_length: 14; clone_size: few
cdr3_aa: CASSPTSGGTDTQYF; d_call: TRBD2; v_call: TRBV3-1; j_call: TRBJ2-3; cdr3_length: 15; clone_size: .
cdr3_aa: CASLPGGRVTGELFF; d_call: .; v_call: TRBV28; j_call: TRBJ2-2; cdr3_length: 15; clone_size: few
cdr3_aa: CSAPSWTANQPQHF; d_call: .; v_call: TRBV20-1; j_call: TRBJ1-5; cdr3_length: 14; clone_size: many
cdr3_aa: CASSFLPPGANTGELFF; d_call: .; v_call: TRBV11-2; j_call: TRBJ2-2; cdr3_length: 17; clone_size: many
cdr3_aa: CASSLQGSHYEQYF; d_call: .; v_call: TRBV13; j_call: TRBJ2-7; cdr3_length: 14; clone_size: once